Below are 26 T cell receptor beta chains sequenced from a single sample in a study of shared clonotypes between healthy human individuals. Method: immunoSEQ multiplex PCR; TCRdb's copy keeps in-frame clones and lacks some. The sample yields about 650,000 clones, roughly 95% seen once. Naive CD8 cells lacked CD45RO, underwent positive selection for CCR7 and left out terminally differentiated effector memory CD45RA+ cells. Sequences were obtained from naive CD8+ T cells sorted from blood. These receptors were taken from a woman younger than 45 in good health.

This clone has only one observation. J is TRBJ2-7 and V is TRBV6-6, with D possibly being TRBD1 (6 bases). Trimming shortened V by 2 bases and J by 2 bases, and 7 bases separated the two germline ends. The germline V gene has CDR1 MNHNY and CDR2 SVGAGI (reference sequence). This CDR3 has 13 amino acids. CDR3 coding DNA: TGTGCCAGCAGTTACGGACAGACCTACGAGCAGTACTTC. Protein sequence: CASSYGQTYEQYF.

Note on this clone: Other nucleotide sequences in the sample specify the same CDR3. The rearrangement links TRBV7-9 to TRBJ2-1; no reliable D call. Germline V gene data show CDR1 as SEHNR and CDR2 as FQNEAQ (reference sequence). CDR3 length: 12 amino acids. Trimming stripped 6 bases from V and 7 bases from J, with 10 bases between. CDR3 in amino acids: CASSPLGNEQFF. CDR3 bases: TGTGCCAGCAGTCCTTTAGGGAATGAGCAGTTCTTC.

This chain joins TRBV2 and TRBJ2-1, with 8 bases fitting TRBD2. Per the germline V gene, CDR1 is SNHLY and CDR2 is FYNNEI. The ends lost 3 bases at V and 3 bases at J; junction bases unmatched: 4. CDR3 length equals 15 residues. The CDR3 DNA is TGTGCCAGCAGTGATCGCACTAGCGGCTACAATGAGCAGTTCTTC. This sequence encodes CASSDRTSGYNEQFF.

The chain employs TRBV16 and TRBJ2-1; 11 bases map to TRBD2. Germline V CDR1 and CDR2: KGHSY, FQNENV. The CDR3 extends over 15 amino acids. V shed 1 base, J shed 7 bases, and the junction held 3 bases outside the gene matches. CDR3 sequence (DNA): TGTGCCAGCAGCCAATTACTAGCGGGAGTTAATGAGCAGTTCTTC. Translating gives CASSQLLAGVNEQFF.

This clone appeared a single time. The J gene is TRBJ2-5, the V gene TRBV6-1; 10 nucleotides align to TRBD1. CDR1 is MNHNS, CDR2 SASEGT, per germline. V lost 0 bases and J lost 5; bases outside the gene matches: 3. The CDR3 contains 15 residues. The CDR3 bases are TGTGCCAGCAGTGAAGCCCCGGGACAGGGGGAGACCCAGTACTTC. Its protein is CASSEAPGQGETQYF.

The V gene is TRBV9, the J gene TRBJ2-2, with TRBD1 identical over 8 bases. The germline V gene encodes CDR1 SGDLS and CDR2 YYNGEE. With V trimmed by 3 bases and J by 3 bases, 4 bases remained unmatched. The CDR3 totals 15 residues. The CDR3 reads CASSDHRGDTGELFF. Here the CDR3 DNA reads TGTGCCAGCAGCGATCACAGGGGGGACACCGGGGAGCTGTTTTTT.

As concerns this clone: Different DNA sequences within this sample yield the same CDR3. CDR3 bases: TGTGCCAGCAGTTACAGCAATGAGCAGTTCTTC. It yields the protein CASSYSNEQFF. The chain employs TRBV28 and TRBJ2-1; D unclear. This CDR3 contains 11 residues. With 4 bases removed from V and 6 bases from J, the gap between germline ends came to 4 bases. The V gene's germline CDR1 is MDHEN and CDR2 SYDVKM.

This clone occurred once. J is TRBJ1-4 and V is TRBV4-1; D perhaps matches TRBD1 (5 bases). Germline V CDR1 and CDR2: MGHRA, YSYEKL. The CDR3 has 16 residues. Trimming took off 4 bases at V and 8 bases at J, with 20 bases between the two ends. CDR3 region: CASSPGTGGAREKLFF. The CDR3 nucleotides are TGCGCCAGCAGCCCCGGCACGGGCGGGGCTAGGGAAAAACTGTTTTTT.

This sequence joins TRBV5-4 and TRBJ2-7; D is perhaps TRBD1 or TRBD2 (5 bases each). Trimming removed 1 base at V and 9 bases at J, with 14 bases between. Germline V gene lookup returns CDR1 SGHNT and CDR2 YYREEE (reference sequence). This CDR3 spans 13 amino acids. The CDR3 nucleotides read TGTGCCAGCAGCTTGCCGGGGTCTCAGGGGCAGTACTTC. Its translation: CASSLPGSQGQYF.

This rearrangement joins TRBV27 to TRBJ1-1; D may be TRBD1 (5 bases). V lost 5 bases to trimming and J lost 6 bases, with 16 bases between them. Germline V CDR1 and CDR2: MNHEY, SMNVEV (reference sequence). The CDR3 is 14 amino acids. The CDR3 loop is CASSQRWGISEAFF. CDR3 sequence (DNA): TGTGCCAGCAGTCAGCGTTGGGGGATCTCTGAAGCTTTCTTT.

CDR3 sequence (DNA): TGTGCCTGGAGGGGGGGGGAAGCGATCACCTACGAGCAGTACTTC. This sequence encodes CAWRGGEAITYEQYF. V usage is TRBV30 and J usage is TRBJ2-7, with 7 bases aligning to TRBD2. Germline V gene data show CDR1 as GTSNPN and CDR2 as SVGIG (reference sequence). The CDR3 loop spans 15 amino acids. The V gene end was trimmed by 3 bases and the J gene end by 2 bases; junction bases not matched to a gene: 10.

The chain employs TRBV5-6 and TRBJ2-5; D may be TRBD2 (5 bases). The CDR3 has 15 residues. The V and J ends lost 1 base and 2 bases respectively, with 12 bases between them. The germline V gene has CDR1 SGHDT and CDR2 YYEEEE. CDR3 sequence reads: CASSLSLAFQETQYF. CDR3 sequence (DNA): TGTGCCAGCAGCTTGTCATTAGCGTTTCAAGAGACCCAGTACTTC.

Worth noting for this clone: Distinct nucleotide sequences in the sample also encode this CDR3. The chain recombines TRBV13 with TRBJ2-7; unclear D gene. Trimming shortened V by 1 base and J by 0 bases, and 4 bases separated the two germline ends. There are 13 residues in the CDR3. Germline V gives CDR1 PRHDT, CDR2 FYEKMQ (reference sequence). CDR3 nucleotides: TGTGCCAGCAGCTTAGAGGGCTCCTACGAGCAGTACTTC. Its protein product is CASSLEGSYEQYF.

This clone appeared a single time. V and J are TRBV13 and TRBJ2-7; no clear D. Germline loops: CDR1 PRHDT, CDR2 FYEKMQ (reference sequence). This CDR3 comprises 14 residues. V lost 3 bases and J 1 base, leaving 10 bases between the germline ends. The CDR3 is CASSFSGVSYEQYF. CDR3 DNA: TGTGCCAGCAGCTTTTCCGGCGTTTCCTACGAGCAGTACTTC.

Comments on this clone: One junction end disagrees with the germline gene, perhaps due to a read error. This sequence joins TRBV9 and TRBJ2-7, with no clear D. The germline V gene has CDR1 SGDLS and CDR2 YYNGEE. The CDR3 runs to 11 residues. The CDR3, as DNA: TGTGCCAGCAGCGTATGGGATCATGTGAACTTC. Its translation is CASSVWDHVNF.

The chain links TRBV9 to TRBJ1-5; D gene unclear. This CDR3 spans 15 amino acids. Germline V gene data show CDR1 as SGDLS and CDR2 as YYNGEE. V lost 0 bases, J lost 1 base, and 8 bases lay in between. CDR3 nucleotides: TGTGCCAGCAGCGTAGACGGGGTGAGCAATCAGCCCCAGCATTTT. Encoded protein: CASSVDGVSNQPQHF.

V gene TRBV4-2 combines with J gene TRBJ2-2; TRBD2 might be the D (7 bases). The CDR3 contains 17 residues. In germline, CDR1 is LGHNA, CDR2 YNFKEQ. Trimming cost V 5 bases and J 0 bases, with 16 bases left between them. The CDR3 here is CASSGGGNRANTGELFF. CDR3 coding DNA: TGTGCCAGCAGCGGGGGGGGAAACAGGGCGAACACCGGGGAGCTGTTTTTT.

The sample holds one count of this clone. V and J are TRBV7-6 and TRBJ2-1; the match to TRBD2 covers 12 bases. The CDR3 runs 16 residues. The trim removed 2 bases at V and 7 bases at J, leaving 6 bases unmatched. Germline CDR1 is SGHVS and CDR2 is FNYEAQ. Here the CDR3 reads CASSLPLAGGNNEQFF. CDR3 nucleotides: TGTGCCAGCAGCTTACCCCTAGCGGGAGGGAATAATGAGCAGTTCTTC.

The chain's CDR3 is CASSAGDSYEQYF. For the CDR3, the DNA is TGCGCCAGCAGTGCCGGCGACTCCTACGAGCAGTACTTC. The chain is built from TRBV10-1 and TRBJ2-7; D call uncertain. This CDR3 spans 13 amino acids. With 4 bases removed from V and 0 bases from J, the gap between germline ends came to 7 bases. Germline V gene sequence: CDR1 WNHNN, CDR2 SYGVQD (reference sequence).

The J gene is TRBJ2-2, the V gene TRBV27; maybe TRBD1 (6 bases). The CDR3 loop spans 11 amino acids. The ends were cut back, 8 bases at V and 6 bases at J, with 7 bases in the middle. CDR1 and CDR2 from the germline V gene are MNHEY and SMNVEV (reference sequence). CDR3: CASWGPGELFF. CDR3 DNA: TGTGCCAGCTGGGGGCCCGGGGAGCTGTTTTTT.

The rearrangement links TRBV4-1 to TRBJ1-1; D may be TRBD1 (5 bases). The CDR3 consists of 17 residues. Germline loops: CDR1 MGHRA, CDR2 YSYEKL. Deletions cut 0 bases from V and 3 bases from J, with 17 bases between. The CDR3 DNA reads as TGCGCCAGCAGCCAAGATAGGAACCGAATGGGGGACACTGAAGCTTTCTTT. Its protein is CASSQDRNRMGDTEAFF.

The genes are TRBV9 and TRBJ2-1, with 11 positions matching TRBD2. V shed 0 bases, J shed 5 bases, and the junction held 7 bases outside the gene matches. The CDR3 sequence is 17 residues long. Germline CDR1 SGDLS, CDR2 YYNGEE. CDR3 coding DNA: TGTGCCAGCAGCGTAGTAGCGGGAGGGCTGAGGAACAATGAGCAGTTCTTC. Its translation is CASSVVAGGLRNNEQFF.

The chain combines TRBV7-9 with TRBJ2-1; 10 positions match TRBD2. Germline V gene lookup returns CDR1 SEHNR and CDR2 FQNEAQ (reference sequence). With V trimmed by 5 bases and J by 4 bases, 8 bases remained unmatched. The CDR3 is 16 residues long. The CDR3 is CASSPVLAGEYNEQFF. The CDR3 nucleotides read TGTGCCAGCAGCCCCGTTCTAGCGGGAGAGTACAATGAGCAGTTCTTC.

As DNA, the CDR3 is TGTGCCAGCAGCTCCCTCGGGGCGAACACTGAAGCTTTCTTT. Its protein is CASSSLGANTEAFF. The chain has TRBV7-9 and TRBJ1-1, with D possibly being TRBD1 (5 bases). Germline values: CDR1 SEHNR, CDR2 FQNEAQ (reference sequence). This CDR3 contains 14 residues. With 4 bases removed from V and 1 base from J, the gap between germline ends came to 10 bases.

The genes are TRBV2 and TRBJ1-1, with D possibly matching TRBD1 (5 bases). The CDR3 has 14 amino acids. V gave up 4 bases and J gave up 1 base, with 10 bases separating them. Per the germline V gene, CDR1 is SNHLY and CDR2 is FYNNEI. CDR3 protein: CASSVGGENTEAFF. CDR3 coding DNA: TGTGCCAGCAGTGTGGGGGGGGAGAACACTGAAGCTTTCTTT.

This chain joins TRBV4-2 and TRBJ1-4, with 10 bases identical to TRBD1. Germline V lookup: CDR1 LGHNA, CDR2 YNFKEQ. The CDR3 length is 17 residues. The V segment lost 0 bases and the J segment 8 bases; nucleotides outside the gene matches: 9. This CDR3 is CASSQDRGQGLNEKLFF. The CDR3, as DNA: TGTGCCAGCAGCCAAGATAGGGGACAGGGGTTGAACGAAAAACTGTTTTTT.